The rows below give T cell receptor beta chains drawn from one sample of a study of T cells in Graves' hyperthyroidism and ophthalmopathy. A single record per CDR3 protein comes from TCRdb applying MiXCR to the multiplex PCR reads. There are 450,000 to 650,000 distinct CDR3 sequences in the sample; more than 20% occur only once, and less than 30% lies in the top ten. The specimen sequenced was blood. These receptors were taken from a man in his late teens or twenties with Graves' hyperthyroidism. Each CDR3 is given with its conserved first and last residue. The D gene is left open where the match is weak. Size is stated for part of the rows, as once, few or many counts, or as a class when the clone is expanded.

TRBV20-1	TRBD2	TRBJ2-2	NA	TGCAGTGCTAACGGGAGGGCCGGCGGGGAGCTGTTTTTT	CSANGRAGGELFF
TRBV6-1	TRBD1	TRBJ2-7	few	TGTGCCAGCAGTACCCGGGGAAGGGGGCTTCCCTACGAGCAGTACTTC	CASSTRGRGLPYEQYF
TRBV4-1	TRBD1	TRBJ1-2	few	TGCGCCAGCAGCCAAGGGACAGGTGCTAATGGCTACACCTTC	CASSQGTGANGYTF
TRBV12-3/TRBV12-4	NA	TRBJ2-7	few	TGTGCCAGCAGTTTGGGGGCCAGGGGATCCTCCTACGAGCAGTACTTC	CASSLGARGSSYEQYF
TRBV2	TRBD1	TRBJ1-5	many	TGTGCCAGTGCGACAGGGGGTGTGAATCAGCCCCAGCATTTT	CASATGGVNQPQHF
TRBV28	NA	TRBJ1-1	many	TGTGCCAGCAGTGTCGGACGGAGGAACACTGAAGCTTTCTTT	CASSVGRRNTEAFF
TRBV5-5	NA	TRBJ2-7	many	TGTGCCAGCAGCCACTTTGCGGGGAAGGAGCAGTACTTC	CASSHFAGKEQYF
TRBV20-1	NA	TRBJ1-1	many	TGCAGTGCTGAGTCGGGGACCTACACTGAAGCTTTCTTT	CSAESGTYTEAFF
TRBV12-3/TRBV12-4	NA	TRBJ2-5	many	TGTGCCAGCAGTTCGCAGGGGTCGGAGACCCAGTACTTC	CASSSQGSETQYF
TRBV9	NA	TRBJ2-5	many	TGTGCCAGCAGCGACCGGGAGACCCAGTACTTC	CASSDRETQYF
TRBV5-1	NA	TRBJ1-1	many	TGCGCCAGCAGCGAAATCCGGGTCGTCGAAGCTTTCTTT	CASSEIRVVEAFF
TRBV6-5	TRBD2	TRBJ2-3	few	TGTGCCAGCAGTTACTTGGGCGGGGGAAGGGATACGCAGTATTTT	CASSYLGGGRDTQYF
TRBV28	NA	TRBJ1-5	few	TGTGCCAGCAGTTCTGAGTTCTACAATCAGCCCCAGCATTTT	CASSSEFYNQPQHF
TRBV6-1	NA	TRBJ1-2	many	TGTGCCAGCAGAGACCTTCTGGAAGTGGGCTACACCTTC	CASRDLLEVGYTF
TRBV6-5	NA	TRBJ2-5	many	TGTGCCAGCAGTTACGAGGCAGGGGGGGAGACCCAGTACTTC	CASSYEAGGETQYF
TRBV9	TRBD2	TRBJ2-5	many	TGTGCCAGCAGCGTAGAGGGTAGCGGGGTCCAAGAGACCCAGTACTTC	CASSVEGSGVQETQYF